The next 20 T cell receptor beta chains were all read from a single sample in a study of blood T cell repertoires in COVID-19. Sequencing used immunoSEQ multiplex PCR; TCRdb keeps in-frame clones, though not all of them. The profile shows fewer than 350,000 clones, more than 80% of them singletons. The sequenced sample consisted of peripheral blood. These receptors all come from a woman between 25 and 40 years old with COVID-19, enrolled during active disease.

The chain combines TRBV30 with TRBJ2-7, with 8 bases that match TRBD2. The germline V gene has CDR1 GTSNPN and CDR2 SVGIG (reference sequence). The length of the CDR3 is 14 residues. V shed 5 bases, J shed 0 bases, and the junction held 6 bases outside the gene matches. The CDR3 sequence is CAWGPGLVSYEQYF. The CDR3 region has the DNA TGTGCCTGGGGTCCGGGACTAGTCTCCTACGAGCAGTACTTC. Supplemented by reference TRBV30 and TRBJ2-7, the full variable domain reads SQTIHQWPATLVQPVGSPLSLECTVEGTSNPNLYWYRQAAGRGLQLLFYSVGIGQISSEVPQNLSASRPQDRQFILSSKKLLLSDSGFYLCAWGPGLVSYEQYFGPGTRLTVT.

This rearrangement joins TRBV19 to TRBJ1-5; no firm D call. Per germline, CDR1 LNHDA and CDR2 SQIVND (reference sequence). The length of the CDR3 is 13 residues. V dropped 1 base and J dropped 6 bases, with 7 bases sitting between them. The CDR3 loop reads CASSIGGGQPQHF. The CDR3 DNA follows: TGTGCCAGTAGTATAGGAGGCGGTCAGCCCCAGCATTTT.

This rearrangement joins TRBV6-6 to TRBJ2-1; 8 nucleotides agree with TRBD2. V shed 2 bases and J 8 bases; nucleotides not matched to a gene: 8. CDR3 length equals 15 residues. The germline gives CDR1 MNHNY, CDR2 SVGAGI (reference sequence). The CDR3 DNA follows: TGTGCCAGCAGTTACGGAGCGGGAGCAGTCGATGAGCAGTTCTTC. Its translation is CASSYGAGAVDEQFF.

The chain uses TRBV29-1 and TRBJ2-5; tentatively, D is TRBD2 (5 bases). Deletions cut 4 bases from V and 0 bases from J, with 15 bases between. Germline V CDR1 and CDR2: SQVTM, ANQGSEA. The CDR3 is 15 residues long. The CDR3 region is CSVVYRDSNQETQYF. CDR3 bases: TGCAGCGTTGTATATCGGGATAGCAACCAAGAGACCCAGTACTTC.

The chain recombines TRBV5-1 with TRBJ1-2; 10 bases are shared with TRBD1. Trimming at V came to 4 bases and at J to 5 bases, leaving 5 bases not matched to a gene. This CDR3 region has 14 residues. Looked up from germline, CDR1 is SGHRS and CDR2 is YFSETQ. The CDR3 protein is CASSRQGAGYGYTF. CDR3 sequence (DNA): TGCGCCAGCAGCCGACAGGGGGCGGGGTATGGCTACACCTTC.

This chain connects TRBV5-1 to TRBJ2-1, with 14 bases lining up with TRBD2. CDR1 and CDR2 (germline): SGHRS, YFSETQ. Unmatched junction bases numbered 3, after V lost 3 bases and J lost 10 bases. This CDR3 has 14 residues. The CDR3 spells CASSWTSGRTEQFF. The CDR3 DNA reads as TGCGCCAGCAGCTGGACTAGCGGGAGGACAGAGCAGTTCTTC.

The rearrangement uses TRBV15 and TRBJ2-7, with TRBD1 identical over 10 bases. Losses at the gene ends were 0 bases for V and 1 base for J; bases not matched to a gene: 3. The germline V gene encodes CDR1 LNHNV and CDR2 YYDKDF (reference sequence). CDR3 length: 16 amino acids. The CDR3 protein is CATSREGQGTSYEQYF. DNA of the CDR3: TGTGCCACCAGCAGAGAGGGACAGGGGACGTCCTACGAGCAGTACTTC.

This clone occurred once. The chain uses TRBV24-1 and TRBJ1-5; possibly TRBD1 for D (6 bases). Germline values: CDR1 KGHDR, CDR2 SFDVKD. There are 13 residues in the CDR3. Trimming shortened V by 5 bases and J by 4 bases, and 8 bases separated the two germline ends. The chain's CDR3 is CATSGTVNQPQHF. CDR3 nucleotides: TGTGCCACCAGTGGGACAGTTAATCAGCCCCAGCATTTT.

This clone appeared once. The genes are TRBV4-1 and TRBJ2-7; 7 bases line up with TRBD2. The junction had 5 bases not matched to a gene; V was cut back by 4 bases and J by 2 bases. The germline gives CDR1 MGHRA, CDR2 YSYEKL. This CDR3 is built from 14 residues. As DNA, the CDR3 is TGCGCCAGCAGCCTTCGCCTAGCGGCCTACGAGCAGTACTTC. This gives the protein CASSLRLAAYEQYF.

The CDR3: CASSPPPTSGISIEGRGQFF. In DNA, the CDR3 is TGTGCCAGCTCACCACCGCCGACTAGCGGGATAAGCATCGAGGGGAGGGGCCAGTTCTTC. The V and J genes are TRBV18 and TRBJ2-1, with TRBD2 matching 11 bases. Trimming at V came to 0 bases and at J to 13 bases, leaving 23 bases not matched to a gene. Germline V gives CDR1 KGHSH, CDR2 LQKENI. The CDR3 is 20 residues long.

V is TRBV21-1 and J is TRBJ2-3; TRBD2 reflects the table's D call only, with no check against the DNA. TRBV21-1 represents a pseudogene. This CDR3 contains 16 residues. The chain's CDR3 is CASSNLAGCSTDTQYF. The CDR3 DNA reads as TGTGCCAGCAGCAATCTAGCGGGGTGTAGCACAGATACGCAGTATTTT.

The chain employs TRBV7-9 and TRBJ2-5; 12 nucleotides match TRBD2. CDR3 length: 13 residues. The V segment lost 3 bases and the J segment 13 bases; nucleotides outside the gene matches: 6. CDR1 SEHNR and CDR2 FQNEAQ come from the germline V gene (reference sequence). This chain's CDR3 is CASSLPSGRVPYF. The CDR3 DNA follows: TGTGCCAGCAGCTTGCCTAGCGGGAGGGTTCCGTACTTC. Full variable domain (outside the CDR3, taken from reference TRBV7-9 and TRBJ2-5): DTGVSQNPRHKITKRGQNVTFRCDPISEHNRLYWYRQTLGQGPEFLTYFQNEAQLEKSRLLSDRFSAERPKGSFSTLEIQRTEQGDSAMYLCASSLPSGRVPYFGPGTRLLVL.

This clone was seen once. The genes are TRBV7-2 and TRBJ2-5; D may be TRBD2 (6 bases). Trimming cost V 8 bases and J 5 bases, with 15 bases left between them. From germline, CDR1 is SGHTA and CDR2 FQGNSA. This CDR3 is 13 amino acids long. The CDR3 DNA sequence: TGTGCCAGCTCCGGGGGTATGCGGGAGACCCAGTACTTC. It codes for CASSGGMRETQYF.

The V gene is TRBV30, the J gene TRBJ1-1; D might be TRBD1 (6 bases). Germline V gives CDR1 GTSNPN, CDR2 SVGIG (reference sequence). CDR3 length equals 15 residues. The V and J ends lost 2 bases and 3 bases respectively, with 16 bases between them. The CDR3 sequence: CAWSPKRDIYTEAFF. CDR3 nucleotide sequence: TGTGCCTGGAGTCCAAAGAGGGACATTTACACTGAAGCTTTCTTT.

CDR3 nucleotides: TGTGCCAGCAGCCCAAAACAGGGGGTGAACACTGAAGCTTTCTTT. Its translation: CASSPKQGVNTEAFF. The rearrangement joins TRBV7-6 to TRBJ1-1, with 8 bases identical to TRBD1. Per the germline V gene, CDR1 is SGHVS and CDR2 is FNYEAQ. J was trimmed by 0 bases and V by 5 bases; bases with no gene match: 5. This CDR3 has 15 residues.

The chain employs TRBV30 and TRBJ1-2; D call uncertain. The V end lost 0 bases, the J end lost 7 bases, and 9 bases lay between the germline ends. CDR1 and CDR2 (germline): GTSNPN, SVGIG (reference sequence). The CDR3 sequence is 12 residues long. This chain's CDR3 is CAWSVQTVGYTF. DNA of the CDR3: TGTGCCTGGAGTGTACAAACAGTTGGCTACACCTTC.

This rearrangement joins TRBV10-3 to TRBJ2-5; D is unclear. Deletions cut 6 bases from V and 1 base from J, with 15 bases between. Germline V gene lookup returns CDR1 ENHRY and CDR2 SYGVKD. There are 15 residues in the CDR3. The CDR3 nucleotides are TGTGCCATCAGCGACCGGGTCGGCGGCCAAGAGACCCAGTACTTC. It yields the protein CAISDRVGGQETQYF.

The J gene is TRBJ2-4, the V gene TRBV2, with TRBD2 matching over 9 bases. The V and J ends lost 0 bases and 6 bases, in that order; junction bases with no gene match: 15. Germline V gene lookup returns CDR1 SNHLY and CDR2 FYNNEI. The length of the CDR3 is 19 residues. The CDR3 sequence: CASSEAFDSRTSGLNIQYF. CDR3 nucleotides: TGTGCCAGCAGTGAAGCGTTCGACTCGAGAACTAGCGGGTTAAACATTCAGTACTTC.

The chain links TRBV5-4 to TRBJ1-4; possible D gene TRBD1, 5 bases. The CDR3 spans 13 residues. Per germline, CDR1 SGHNT and CDR2 YYREEE (reference sequence). Trimming removed 2 bases from V and 7 bases from J, with 9 bases in between. The CDR3 reads CASSFMGGEKLFF. The CDR3 DNA follows: TGTGCCAGCAGCTTCATGGGGGGTGAAAAACTGTTTTTT.

On this clone itself: At the DNA level, this CDR3 is encoded by other sequences in the same sample as well. This chain joins TRBV9 and TRBJ2-7, with D unresolved. V lost 0 bases and J 3 bases, leaving 10 bases between the germline ends. CDR3 size: 14 residues. CDR1 is SGDLS and CDR2 is YYNGEE in the germline V gene. The CDR3 region is CASSVGLAGYEQYF. Written as DNA, the CDR3 is TGTGCCAGCAGCGTAGGTTTGGCTGGCTACGAGCAGTACTTC.